Sequencing of this T cell receptor (beta chain) was carried out in a study of T cells after yellow fever vaccination. Whole-study findings and limits: A minor fraction of clonotypes spanned both CD4 and CD8 compartments. One caveat is that FACS-sorted repertoires could contain abundant clonotypes contaminating from the bulk population.

As concerns this clonotype: Its antigen is unidentified.

Germline V gene lookup returns CDR1 KGHDR and CDR2 SFDVKD. The CDR3 is made up of 13 amino acids. The V and J ends lost 0 bases and 8 bases respectively, with 6 bases between them. In making TCR cDNA, 5'RACE template switching added a universal primer site and UMIs to it. Via MiXCR, TCRdb re-called the 5' RACE reads, giving one row per CDR3 protein. The sample lists approximately 350,000 distinct CDR3 sequences, roughly 10% seen once, with roughly 18% in the top ten. V and J are TRBV24-1 and TRBJ2-2; D remains ambiguous. This clonotype was sampled from a man between 18 and 35 years old who received the YFV17D yellow fever vaccine. The specimen was PBMCs, collected on the day of the first yellow fever vaccination. The CDR3 loop is CATSDLISGELFF. The DNA for the CDR3 is TGTGCCACCAGTGATTTGATTTCGGGGGAGCTGTTTTTT.